Following are 10 T cell receptor beta chains from one sample sequenced in a study of glioma-infiltrating T cells. The iRepertoire nested amplicon-rescue multiplex PCR amplified TCR alpha and beta CDR3s from RNA. TCRdb fed the multiplex PCR reads into MiXCR, producing one record per CDR3 protein. The sample lists 16,000 or so distinct CDR3 sequences, roughly 60% seen once, with 42% in the top ten. Sequenced material: glioma tissue, nonneoplastic brain tissue, or PBMCs (not recorded which). These receptors all stem from a human donor with low-grade glioma or glioblastoma, undergoing nonglioma brain surgery, or in good health (not recorded which).

The chain carries TRBV5-4 and TRBJ2-3; D is unclear. In germline, CDR1 is SGHNT, CDR2 YYREEE (reference sequence). The germline V and J ends were trimmed by 0 bases and 4 bases, with 9 bases remaining between them. The CDR3 has 14 residues. This CDR3 reads CASSLDRGADTQYF. The CDR3 DNA reads as TGTGCCAGCAGCTTGGACCGTGGCGCAGATACGCAGTATTTT.

This clonotype was seen a single time. The chain carries TRBV2 and TRBJ2-3; D perhaps matches TRBD2 (7 bases). Germline CDR1 and CDR2: SNHLY and FYNNEI. The CDR3 loop spans 12 amino acids. V was pared by 2 bases and J by 8 bases, with 8 bases between. The CDR3 reads CASSERGATQYF. The DNA of the CDR3 is TGTGCCAGCAGTGAACGGGGGGCTACGCAGTATTTT.

The chain has TRBV28 and TRBJ1-2, with a possible D match to TRBD1 (5 bases). V lost 6 bases and J 3 bases, leaving 11 bases between the germline ends. Germline V gene lookup returns CDR1 MDHEN and CDR2 SYDVKM. The CDR3 totals 13 residues. CDR3 DNA sequence: TGTGCCAGCAGGGTCCAGGGTTACTATGGCTACACCTTC. Its protein product is CASRVQGYYGYTF.

V and J are TRBV20-1 and TRBJ2-3, with TRBD2 matching 8 bases. Trimming removed 6 bases from V and 6 bases from J; junction bases left unmatched: 11. The germline gives CDR1 DFQATT, CDR2 SNEGSKA (reference sequence). The CDR3 totals 14 residues. The CDR3 loop reads CSAGGSGVRDTQYF. The CDR3 DNA reads TGCAGTGCAGGGGGTAGCGGGGTACGGGATACGCAGTATTTT.

This rearrangement joins TRBV6-6 to TRBJ2-7; TRBD2 aligns across 9 bases. Losses at the gene ends were 0 bases for V and 0 bases for J; bases not matched to a gene: 9. Germline V gene data show CDR1 as MNHNY and CDR2 as SVGAGI (reference sequence). This CDR3 is 18 amino acids long. The CDR3: CASSYSIGTSRSSYEQYF. The CDR3 bases are TGTGCCAGCAGTTACTCAATCGGGACTAGCAGAAGCTCCTACGAGCAGTACTTC.

This clonotype was detected only a few times. The rearrangement joins TRBV6-2 or TRBV6-3 to TRBJ2-3, with D tentatively TRBD1 (6 bases). This CDR3 is 15 amino acids long. V was trimmed by 6 bases and J by 0 bases, leaving 13 bases between them. The germline V gene encodes CDR1 MNHEY and CDR2 SVGEGT. DNA of the CDR3: TGTGCCAGCAGCAGACAGGAGACTAGCACAGATACGCAGTATTTT. Protein sequence: CASSRQETSTDTQYF.

CDR3 protein: CSALNRGKAPYEQYF. Here the CDR3 DNA reads TGCAGTGCTCTGAACAGGGGGAAAGCTCCCTACGAGCAGTACTTC. The chain is built from TRBV20-1 and TRBJ2-7, with TRBD1 matching 8 bases. Trimming took 5 bases from V and 2 from J; bases not matched to a gene: 11. The CDR3 has 15 residues. In germline, CDR1 is DFQATT, CDR2 SNEGSKA (reference sequence).

This clonotype was recorded a few times. This chain joins TRBV6-2 or TRBV6-3 and TRBJ2-1; 7 bases fit TRBD1. There are 14 residues in the CDR3. The ends lost 5 bases at V and 5 bases at J; junction bases unmatched: 6. Germline CDR1 MNHEY, CDR2 SVGEGT. The CDR3 loop is CASSKGQRNNEQFF. The CDR3 DNA reads TGTGCCAGCAGTAAGGGACAGCGAAACAATGAGCAGTTCTTC.

The J gene is TRBJ1-1, the V gene TRBV6-2 or TRBV6-3, with 8 bases lining up with TRBD1. V shed 5 bases and J 1 base; nucleotides not matched to a gene: 6. The CDR3 runs to 15 residues. Germline assignment: CDR1 MNHEY and CDR2 SVGEGT. The CDR3 bases are TGTGCCAGCAGTGCAGGGGGCGCTTCGAACACTGAAGCTTTCTTT. Protein product: CASSAGGASNTEAFF.

The chain uses TRBV29-1 and TRBJ1-2, with D hard to call. Germline-derived CDR1 and CDR2 are SQVTM and ANQGSEA. The CDR3 runs 13 residues. V dropped 0 bases and J dropped 0 bases, with 5 bases sitting between them. In DNA form, the CDR3 reads TGCAGCGTTGAAGACAGAACTAACTATGGCTACACCTTC. Encoded protein: CSVEDRTNYGYTF.